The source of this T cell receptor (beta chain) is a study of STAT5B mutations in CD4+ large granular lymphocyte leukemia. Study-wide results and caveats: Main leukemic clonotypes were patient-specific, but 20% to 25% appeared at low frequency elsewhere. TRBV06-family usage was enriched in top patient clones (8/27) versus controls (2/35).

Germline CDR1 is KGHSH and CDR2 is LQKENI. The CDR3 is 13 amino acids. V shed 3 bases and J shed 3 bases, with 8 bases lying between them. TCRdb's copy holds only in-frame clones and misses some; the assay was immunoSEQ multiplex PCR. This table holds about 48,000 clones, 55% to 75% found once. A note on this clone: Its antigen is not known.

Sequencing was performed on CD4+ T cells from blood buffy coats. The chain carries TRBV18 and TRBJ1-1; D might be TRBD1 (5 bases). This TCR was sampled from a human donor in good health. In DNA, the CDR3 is TGTGCCAGCTCACCGGGGGGGGACACTGAAGCTTTCTTT. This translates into CASSPGGDTEAFF.